This passage covers 22 T cell receptor beta chains from one sample sequenced in a study of CD8 T cell repertoires and HIV-1 epitope variants. TCRdb's copy holds only in-frame clones and misses some; the assay was immunoSEQ multiplex PCR. This table has 5,500 to 7,500 clones, about 68% appearing once. Which antigens these TCRs recognize remains unknown. The sequenced material came from cultured CD8+ T cells derived from PBMCs. These receptors originate from a male donor with HIV.

The chain combines TRBV5-6 with TRBJ2-7; D call uncertain. CDR1 SGHDT and CDR2 YYEEEE come from the germline V gene. Trimming left V 0 bases short and J 2 bases short, with 9 bases between. CDR3 length: 14 residues. The CDR3: CASSLGSKTYEQYF. The CDR3 coding sequence is TGTGCCAGCAGCTTGGGTAGTAAAACCTACGAGCAGTACTTC.

This chain connects TRBV28 to TRBJ2-7; D not certain. Trimming took 6 bases from V and 2 from J, leaving 11 bases between them. CDR3 length equals 13 residues. Germline-derived CDR1 and CDR2 are MDHEN and SYDVKM. CDR3 amino acids: CASSDPSTYEQYF. The CDR3 bases are TGTGCCAGCAGCGACCCGTCTACCTACGAGCAGTACTTC.

V gene TRBV7-6 combines with J gene TRBJ2-7; no reliable D call. V lost 0 bases and J 5 bases, leaving 11 bases between the germline ends. The CDR3 has 14 residues. Looked up from germline, CDR1 is SGHVS and CDR2 is FNYEAQ. The CDR3 nucleotides read TGTGCCAGCAGCTTAGCGGCAGATCCGGACGAGCAGTACTTC. Its translation: CASSLAADPDEQYF.

The chain carries TRBV12-5 and TRBJ1-2; a weak D match, TRBD1 (6 bases). V was clipped by 5 bases and J by 6 bases, with 13 bases between them. Germline V lookup: CDR1 LGHNT, CDR2 FRNRAP. The CDR3 extends over 13 amino acids. This CDR3 is CASGPTGMNGYTF. DNA for the CDR3: TGTGCTAGTGGTCCGACAGGCATGAATGGCTACACCTTC.

This clone was detected only a few times. The chain carries TRBV28 and TRBJ2-3; D gene unclear. V was shortened by 2 bases and J by 2 bases, with 2 bases between the two germline ends. CDR1 is MDHEN and CDR2 is SYDVKM in the germline V gene. The length of the CDR3 is 12 residues. CDR3 nucleotide sequence: TGTGCCAGCAGTTTACACACAGATACGCAGTATTTT. As protein: CASSLHTDTQYF. The full variable domain, completed using reference TRBV28 and TRBJ2-3, is DVKVTQSSRYLVKRTGEKVFLECVQDMDHENMFWYRQDPGLGLRLIYFSYDVKMKEKGDIPEGYSVSREKKERFSLILESASTNQTSMYLCASSLHTDTQYFGPGTRLTVL.

V is TRBV6-5 and J is TRBJ1-1, with D hard to call. The V end was cut by 2 bases, the J end by 7 bases, with 5 bases between. This CDR3 is built from 11 residues. Looked up from germline, CDR1 is MNHEY and CDR2 is SVGAGI. The CDR3 bases are TGTGCCAGCAGTTACAAACGTGAAGCTTTCTTT. Translating it yields CASSYKREAFF.

V gene TRBV7-2 combines with J gene TRBJ2-7; TRBD2 matches 9 bases. V lost 5 bases to trimming and J lost 1 base; unmatched junction nucleotides: 6. Germline CDR1 SGHTA, CDR2 FQGNSA. CDR3 length: 15 amino acids. Written as DNA, the CDR3 is TGTGCCAGCAGCCCGTCCGCGGGAGGGTCCTACGAGCAGTACTTC. Its protein product is CASSPSAGGSYEQYF.

The J gene is TRBJ1-1, the V gene TRBV5-4; TRBD1 matches 7 bases. The junction had 4 bases not matched to a gene; V was cut back by 4 bases and J by 4 bases. Germline-derived CDR1 and CDR2 are SGHNT and YYREEE (reference sequence). This CDR3 comprises 13 residues. CDR3 amino acids: CASSPGQLTEAFF. The CDR3 nucleotides are TGTGCCAGCAGCCCGGGACAGCTCACTGAAGCTTTCTTT. Full variable domain (missing parts from reference TRBV5-4 and TRBJ1-1): ETGVTQSPTHLIKTRGQQVTLRCSSQSGHNTVSWYQQALGQGPQFIFQYYREEENGRGNFPPRFSGLQFPNYSSELNVNALELDDSALYLCASSPGQLTEAFFGQGTRLTVV.

V usage is TRBV27 and J usage is TRBJ1-2; the D is unclear. The CDR3 is 14 residues long. Between the trimmed V and J ends, which lost 3 bases and 8 bases, there was a span of 16 bases. Germline CDR1 and CDR2: MNHEY and SMNVEV (reference sequence). The CDR3 here is CASSFWPLSDGYTF. As DNA, the CDR3 is TGTGCCAGCAGTTTCTGGCCTCTGTCTGACGGCTACACCTTC.

The chain is built from TRBV9 and TRBJ1-2; no clear D gene. The CDR3 runs to 12 residues. Germline V gene sequence: CDR1 SGDLS, CDR2 YYNGEE. The V end was cut by 1 base, the J end by 6 bases, with 7 bases between. Here the CDR3 DNA reads TGTGCCAGCAGCGTATTGGTCGATGGCTACACCTTC. Translating gives CASSVLVDGYTF.

This chain links TRBV28 with TRBJ2-1; 10 bases agree with TRBD1. The V gene end was trimmed by 7 bases and the J gene end by 8 bases; junction bases not matched to a gene: 5. The germline V gene encodes CDR1 MDHEN and CDR2 SYDVKM. The CDR3 sequence is 13 residues long. CDR3 coding DNA: TGTGCCAGCACCGTGGACAGGGGGGATGAGCAGTTCTTC. It codes for CASTVDRGDEQFF. Filled out from reference TRBV28 and TRBJ2-1, the complete variable domain reads DVKVTQSSRYLVKRTGEKVFLECVQDMDHENMFWYRQDPGLGLRLIYFSYDVKMKEKGDIPEGYSVSREKKERFSLILESASTNQTSMYLCASTVDRGDEQFFGPGTRLTVL.

This rearrangement joins TRBV5-1 to TRBJ2-1; TRBD2 aligns across 8 bases. Losses at the gene ends were 7 bases for V and 8 bases for J; bases not matched to a gene: 11. The germline V gene encodes CDR1 SGHRS and CDR2 YFSETQ. CDR3 length equals 14 residues. The CDR3 DNA reads as TGCGCCAGCGCGCCGGGACTAGGAGTCGATGAGCAGTTCTTC. Translation: CASAPGLGVDEQFF.

The CDR3 sequence: CSSTGGAYNEQFF. The CDR3 DNA is TGCAGCTCCACGGGGGGCGCCTACAATGAGCAGTTCTTC. The rearrangement links TRBV29-1 to TRBJ2-1; D is perhaps TRBD2 (7 bases). Germline V gives CDR1 SQVTM, CDR2 ANQGSEA. The CDR3 sequence is 13 residues long. V was cut by 8 bases and J by 2 bases, with 13 bases left in between.

This chain uses TRBV28 with TRBJ2-2; D tentatively fits TRBD1 or TRBD2 (5 bases each). The germline V gene has CDR1 MDHEN and CDR2 SYDVKM. Trimming cost V 3 bases and J 7 bases, with 12 bases left between them. CDR3 size: 14 residues. Written as DNA, the CDR3 is TGTGCCAGCAGTTTGGGGACCCCTAACGGGGAGCTGTTTTTT. Protein: CASSLGTPNGELFF.

In its sample, this clone was seen a few times. The CDR3 nucleotides read TGTGCCTGGAGTACAGGGGCAGCCACTGAAGCTTTCTTT. Protein sequence: CAWSTGAATEAFF. V usage is TRBV30 and J usage is TRBJ1-1; 7 nucleotides match TRBD1. From germline, CDR1 is GTSNPN and CDR2 SVGIG (reference sequence). This CDR3 has 13 residues. V lost 2 bases to trimming and J lost 4 bases; unmatched junction nucleotides: 4.

V and J are TRBV20-1 and TRBJ2-2; D remains unclear. CDR1 and CDR2 from the germline V gene are DFQATT and SNEGSKA (reference sequence). Trimming took off 6 bases at V and 3 bases at J, with 5 bases between the two ends. This CDR3 is built from 11 residues. The CDR3: CSAYYTGELFF. In nucleotides, the CDR3 is TGCAGTGCCTACTACACCGGGGAGCTGTTTTTT.

V and J are TRBV19 and TRBJ1-5; D gene uncertain. V was trimmed by 9 bases and J by 0 bases, leaving 6 bases between them. The CDR3 covers 12 residues. CDR1 is LNHDA, CDR2 SQIVND, per germline (reference sequence). The CDR3 sequence: CASSYSNQPQHF. CDR3 in DNA: TGTGCCAGCTCATATAGCAATCAGCCCCAGCATTTT. The entire variable domain, with the rest obtained from reference TRBV19 and TRBJ1-5, is as follows: DGGITQSPKYLFRKEGQNVTLSCEQNLNHDAMYWYRQDPGQGLRLIYYSQIVNDFQKGDIAEGYSVSREKKESFPLTVTSAQKNPTAFYLCASSYSNQPQHFGDGTRLSIL.

V and J are TRBV28 and TRBJ2-2, with D unclear. The CDR3 runs 15 residues. V lost 4 bases and J lost 1, with 10 bases in between. Germline CDR1 is MDHEN and CDR2 is SYDVKM. The CDR3 nucleotides are TGTGCCAGCAGTTATATGGCAGGGAACACCGGGGAGCTGTTTTTT. Translated, it gives CASSYMAGNTGELFF.

The chain combines TRBV11-3 with TRBJ2-3; no definite D call. V was clipped by 5 bases and J by 1 base, with 13 bases between them. CDR3 length: 15 amino acids. Per the germline V gene, CDR1 is SGHNT and CDR2 is YENEEA. The CDR3 region is CASSPRVGGTDTQYF. For the CDR3, the DNA is TGTGCCAGCAGCCCCCGAGTAGGAGGCACAGATACGCAGTATTTT.

This sequence joins TRBV28 and TRBJ1-4, with 8 nucleotides matching TRBD1. The V segment lost 6 bases and the J segment 8 bases; nucleotides outside the gene matches: 14. The CDR3 is made up of 16 amino acids. The germline V gene encodes CDR1 MDHEN and CDR2 SYDVKM. CDR3 in amino acids: CASSLDREDVTEKLFF. CDR3 sequence (DNA): TGTGCCAGCAGCCTGGACAGGGAAGATGTGACGGAAAAACTGTTTTTT. The whole variable domain, filled in from reference TRBV28 and TRBJ1-4, reads DVKVTQSSRYLVKRTGEKVFLECVQDMDHENMFWYRQDPGLGLRLIYFSYDVKMKEKGDIPEGYSVSREKKERFSLILESASTNQTSMYLCASSLDREDVTEKLFFGSGTQLSVL.

This clone turned up a few times. The chain carries TRBV19 and TRBJ1-2; 10 nucleotides align to TRBD1. Losses at the gene ends were 6 bases for V and 0 bases for J; bases not matched to a gene: 4. Per germline, CDR1 LNHDA and CDR2 SQIVND (reference sequence). This CDR3 comprises 15 residues. The CDR3: CASRNGQGANYGYTF. The CDR3 DNA reads TGTGCCAGTAGGAACGGACAGGGGGCTAACTATGGCTACACCTTC.

The rearrangement joins TRBV29-1 to TRBJ1-2; D perhaps matches TRBD1 (6 bases). Germline V gene sequence: CDR1 SQVTM, CDR2 ANQGSEA. The CDR3 covers 16 residues. The V end was cut by 8 bases, the J end by 3 bases, with 25 bases between. The CDR3 protein is CSFLGTGSGRDYGYTF. Written as DNA, the CDR3 is TGCAGCTTCCTAGGAACAGGGTCGGGAAGAGACTATGGCTACACCTTC.